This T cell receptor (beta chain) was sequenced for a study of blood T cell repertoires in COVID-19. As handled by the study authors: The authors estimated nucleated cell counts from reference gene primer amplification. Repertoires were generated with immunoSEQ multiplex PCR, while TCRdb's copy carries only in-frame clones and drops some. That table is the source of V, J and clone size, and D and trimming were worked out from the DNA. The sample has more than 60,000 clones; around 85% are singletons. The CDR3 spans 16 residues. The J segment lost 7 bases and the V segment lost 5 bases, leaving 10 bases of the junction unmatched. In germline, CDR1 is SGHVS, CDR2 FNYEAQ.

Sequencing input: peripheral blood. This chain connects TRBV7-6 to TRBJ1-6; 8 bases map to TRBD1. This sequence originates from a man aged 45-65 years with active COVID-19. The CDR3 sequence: CASSQRPDRGNSPLHF. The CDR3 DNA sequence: TGTGCCAGCAGCCAAAGACCCGACAGGGGCAATTCACCCCTCCACTTT.